This T cell receptor beta chain came from a study of blood T cell repertoires in COVID-19. One Seattle source followed patients from active infection through their disease course. The V end was cut by 5 bases, the J end by 4 bases, with 15 bases between. This CDR3 has 15 residues. CDR1 is SGHTA and CDR2 is FQGNSA in the germline V gene. The repertoire was sequenced with immunoSEQ multiplex PCR; TCRdb's copy has only in-frame clones and lacks some. The repertoire holds roughly 200,000 clones, with roughly 83% as singletons. This sequence joins TRBV7-2 and TRBJ2-1; D is ambiguous. The origin of this receptor is a woman aged 40 to 49 with COVID-19, enrolled during active disease. Source material: peripheral blood. CDR3 in DNA: TGTGCCAGCAGCCCTAGAGTCCAGAAATACAATGAGCAGTTCTTC. It encodes CASSPRVQKYNEQFF.